A single sample is the source of the 3 T cell receptor beta chains below, sequenced in a study of control samples from healthy donors and cancer patients. Repertoires were generated with immunoSEQ multiplex PCR, while TCRdb's copy carries only in-frame clones and drops some. The sample has fewer than 200,000 clones, around 94% seen once; the top ten hold around 13%. Material: PBMCs. Every receptor here comes from a man aged 55 to 70 with colorectal cancer.

The CDR3 is CASSVDLVTQYF. CDR3 nucleotide sequence: TGTGCCAGCAGCGTGGACCTAGTAACCCAGTACTTC. J is TRBJ2-5 and V is TRBV7-9; D is undetermined. This CDR3 region has 12 residues. Trimming took 5 bases from V and 8 from J, leaving 12 bases between them. CDR1 and CDR2 (germline): SEHNR, FQNEAQ (reference sequence).

The chain links TRBV6-5 to TRBJ1-4; no reliable D call. The germline V gene encodes CDR1 MNHEY and CDR2 SVGAGI. The CDR3 length is 15 residues. Trimming removed 2 bases at V and 2 bases at J, with 9 bases between. The CDR3 sequence: CASSYRNVTNEKLFF. As DNA, the CDR3 is TGTGCCAGCAGTTACAGGAACGTCACTAATGAAAAACTGTTTTTT.

Note on this clone: The same CDR3 can be traced to other DNA sequences in this sample. The chain employs TRBV7-9 and TRBJ1-1, with D possibly being TRBD1 (6 bases). Germline-derived CDR1 and CDR2 are SEHNR and FQNEAQ (reference sequence). This CDR3 is 14 amino acids long. With 3 bases removed from V and 0 bases from J, the gap between germline ends came to 8 bases. The CDR3 nucleotides read TGTGCCAGCAGCTTTGGACAGATGAACACTGAAGCTTTCTTT. It encodes CASSFGQMNTEAFF. Full variable domain (remainder filled in from reference TRBV7-9 and TRBJ1-1): DTGVSQNPRHKITKRGQNVTFRCDPISEHNRLYWYRQTLGQGPEFLTYFQNEAQLEKSRLLSDRFSAERPKGSFSTLEIQRTEQGDSAMYLCASSFGQMNTEAFFGQGTRLTVV.